These 30 T cell receptor beta chains share one sample of origin, sequenced in a study of technical replicates of blood from several donors. Method: immunoSEQ multiplex PCR; TCRdb's copy keeps in-frame clones and lacks some. The table records over 70,000 clones, 95% of them present only once. The sample taken for sequencing was T cells isolated from PBMCs. The source is a human donor in good health.

V usage is TRBV19 and J usage is TRBJ1-5, with 10 bases lining up with TRBD1. The CDR3 runs to 15 residues. Germline lookup yields CDR1 LNHDA and CDR2 SQIVND (reference sequence). V gave up 7 bases and J gave up 5 bases; unmatched junction bases: 8. This chain's CDR3 is CASNYDRGRDQPQHF. Written as DNA, the CDR3 is TGTGCCAGTAATTACGACAGGGGGCGCGATCAGCCCCAGCATTTT.

The rearrangement links TRBV27 to TRBJ2-7; TRBD1 agrees at 7 bases. The germline V gene encodes CDR1 MNHEY and CDR2 SMNVEV (reference sequence). The CDR3 is 13 residues long. V dropped 4 bases and J dropped 1; count of bases not matched to a gene: 1. The CDR3 region has the DNA TGTGCCAGCAGTTGGACAGGTTCCTACGAGCAGTACTTC. The encoded protein is CASSWTGSYEQYF.

The rearrangement joins TRBV29-1 to TRBJ2-1; 9 positions match TRBD2. V trimming: 3 bases; J trimming: 7 bases; junction bases outside the gene matches: 1. Germline assignment: CDR1 SQVTM and CDR2 ANQGSEA. The CDR3 is made up of 12 amino acids. CDR3 in DNA: TGCAGCGTTGAGACTAGCGGAAATGAGCAGTTCTTC. Translation gives CSVETSGNEQFF.

The chain links TRBV5-1 to TRBJ2-7; 7 bases map to TRBD1. Losses at the gene ends were 1 base for V and 5 bases for J; bases not matched to a gene: 3. This CDR3 contains 13 residues. CDR1 SGHRS and CDR2 YFSETQ come from the germline V gene. The CDR3 sequence is CASSLNTGDEQYF. CDR3 nucleotide sequence: TGCGCCAGCAGCTTGAATACAGGGGACGAGCAGTACTTC.

The table lists this clone with a count of one. The rearrangement links TRBV7-3 to TRBJ2-2; D is undetermined. CDR3 length: 14 residues. V was pared by 3 bases and J by 6 bases, with 11 bases between. In germline, CDR1 is SGHTA, CDR2 FQGTGA. Here the CDR3 DNA reads TGTGCCAGCAGCTTTACGGATGGAGCCGGGGAGCTGTTTTTT. It translates to CASSFTDGAGELFF.

This clone has just one count. The rearrangement links TRBV27 to TRBJ1-4, with D possibly matching TRBD1 (6 bases). V lost 5 bases and J lost 8, with 18 bases in between. CDR1 and CDR2 from the germline V gene are MNHEY and SMNVEV (reference sequence). This CDR3 is built from 15 residues. The DNA of the CDR3 is TGTGCCAGCAGTAGCTACAGGGAAGTTCAGGAAAAACTGTTTTTT. Its protein is CASSSYREVQEKLFF.

This chain connects TRBV5-1 to TRBJ1-1, with D possibly matching TRBD1 (6 bases). The CDR3 is made up of 13 amino acids. Per germline, CDR1 SGHRS and CDR2 YFSETQ. The V end lost 0 bases, the J end lost 5 bases, and 8 bases lay between the germline ends. The CDR3 reads CASSLVTGTEAFF. The CDR3 DNA is TGCGCCAGCAGCTTGGTTACAGGGACTGAAGCTTTCTTT.

This rearrangement joins TRBV7-9 to TRBJ2-7; D might be TRBD1 (6 bases). In germline, CDR1 is SEHNR, CDR2 FQNEAQ (reference sequence). The ends were cut back, 5 bases at V and 1 base at J, with 12 bases in the middle. The CDR3 has 14 amino acids. In DNA, the CDR3 is TGTGCCAGCAGCGGAACAGGGCAATCCTACGAGCAGTACTTC. Protein: CASSGTGQSYEQYF. The entire variable domain, with the rest obtained from reference TRBV7-9 and TRBJ2-7, is as follows: DTGVSQNPRHKITKRGQNVTFRCDPISEHNRLYWYRQTLGQGPEFLTYFQNEAQLEKSRLLSDRFSAERPKGSFSTLEIQRTEQGDSAMYLCASSGTGQSYEQYFGPGTRLTVT.

The rearrangement uses TRBV6-6 and TRBJ2-5; D is perhaps TRBD1 (5 bases). The CDR3 is made up of 14 amino acids. CDR1 is MNHNY and CDR2 is SVGAGI in the germline V gene (reference sequence). The germline V and J ends were trimmed by 2 bases and 0 bases, with 7 bases remaining between them. The CDR3 here is CASSYRQNQETQYF. DNA for the CDR3: TGTGCCAGCAGTTACCGACAGAACCAAGAGACCCAGTACTTC.

This sequence joins TRBV5-1 and TRBJ1-4; maybe TRBD1 (5 bases). The V end was cut by 0 bases, the J end by 6 bases, with 12 bases between. In germline, CDR1 is SGHRS, CDR2 YFSETQ. CDR3 size: 15 residues. DNA for the CDR3: TGCGCCAGCAGCTTGGGGAGGGACTCCCATGAAAAACTGTTTTTT. It encodes CASSLGRDSHEKLFF. The full variable domain, rest sourced from reference TRBV5-1 and TRBJ1-4, is KAGVTQTPRYLIKTRGQQVTLSCSPISGHRSVSWYQQTPGQGLQFLFEYFSETQRNKGNFPGRFSGRQFSNSRSEMNVSTLELGDSALYLCASSLGRDSHEKLFFGSGTQLSVL.

The genes are TRBV19 and TRBJ2-6; 9 bases fit TRBD1. J gave up 2 bases and V 3 bases, and 8 bases lay outside the gene matches. The V gene's germline CDR1 is LNHDA and CDR2 SQIVND (reference sequence). CDR3 length: 18 amino acids. The CDR3 spells CASSIKQGAWTGANVLTF. The CDR3 DNA reads TGTGCCAGTAGTATTAAACAGGGGGCGTGGACTGGGGCCAACGTCCTGACTTTC.

This chain joins TRBV7-9 and TRBJ1-5; 10 bases map to TRBD1. CDR3 length equals 15 residues. The germline V gene has CDR1 SEHNR and CDR2 FQNEAQ (reference sequence). The junction had 5 bases not matched to a gene; V was cut back by 5 bases and J by 4 bases. CDR3 residues: CASSRQGARNQPQHF. CDR3 nucleotides: TGTGCCAGCAGCCGACAGGGGGCTAGGAATCAGCCCCAGCATTTT.

This clone came up a few times. This chain links TRBV4-1 with TRBJ2-1; 7 nucleotides match TRBD2. The germline gives CDR1 MGHRA, CDR2 YSYEKL. The CDR3 has 15 residues. After removal of 0 bases from V and 5 bases from J, the junction contained 4 bases not matched to a gene. The CDR3 region is CASSQDGLADNEQFF. In nucleotides, the CDR3 is TGCGCCAGCAGCCAAGATGGTCTAGCGGACAATGAGCAGTTCTTC.

The chain has TRBV10-3 and TRBJ2-7; 9 bases are a match to TRBD1. The CDR3 sequence is 15 residues long. Germline trimming cut 3 bases from V and 7 bases from J; bases unmatched to any gene: 10. CDR1 is ENHRY and CDR2 is SYGVKD in the germline V gene. CDR3 DNA: TGTGCCATCAGTGATAGGACCGGGACAGGGTTTGAGCAGTACTTC. Amino acids: CAISDRTGTGFEQYF.

This clone was found a few times. The rearrangement links TRBV2 to TRBJ2-3; tentatively, D is TRBD2 (6 bases). CDR1 and CDR2 from the germline V gene are SNHLY and FYNNEI. The CDR3 covers 15 residues. Deletions cut 6 bases from V and 1 base from J, with 14 bases between. CDR3 nucleotides: TGTGCCAGCAGCAGACTAGAAATCGGCACAGATACGCAGTATTTT. It encodes CASSRLEIGTDTQYF. The full variable domain, its missing parts supplied by reference TRBV2 and TRBJ2-3, is EPEVTQTPSHQVTQMGQEVILRCVPISNHLYFYWYRQILGQKVEFLVSFYNNEISEKSEIFDDQFSVERPDGSNFTLKIRSTKLEDSAMYFCASSRLEIGTDTQYFGPGTRLTVL.

The rearrangement joins TRBV13 to TRBJ1-2; 8 positions match TRBD1. CDR1 and CDR2 from the germline V gene are PRHDT and FYEKMQ (reference sequence). Germline trimming cut 5 bases from V and 7 bases from J; bases unmatched to any gene: 12. The CDR3 has 15 amino acids. The CDR3 sequence is CASSPPQGAGGGYTF. DNA for the CDR3: TGTGCCAGCAGCCCCCCGCAGGGGGCAGGGGGTGGCTACACCTTC. Full variable domain (missing parts from reference TRBV13 and TRBJ1-2): AAGVIQSPRHLIKEKRETATLKCYPIPRHDTVYWYQQGPGQDPQFLISFYEKMQSDKGSIPDRFSAQQFSDYHSELNMSSLELGDSALYFCASSPPQGAGGGYTFGSGTRLTVV.

The rearrangement links TRBV9 to TRBJ2-7; D may be TRBD2 (5 bases). Germline assignment: CDR1 SGDLS and CDR2 YYNGEE. This CDR3 contains 15 residues. V was trimmed by 7 bases and J by 0 bases, leaving 17 bases between them. The CDR3: CASSRSGDSSYEQYF. DNA for the CDR3: TGTGCCAGCTCTCGATCCGGGGATAGCTCCTACGAGCAGTACTTC. Filled out from reference TRBV9 and TRBJ2-7, the complete variable domain reads DSGVTQTPKHLITATGQRVTLRCSPRSGDLSVYWYQQSLDQGLQFLIQYYNGEERAKGNILERFSAQQFPDLHSELNLSSLELGDSALYFCASSRSGDSSYEQYFGPGTRLTVT.

The gene calls are TRBV7-2 and TRBJ2-1; 10 nucleotides align to TRBD2. Germline trimming cut 3 bases from V and 10 bases from J; bases unmatched to any gene: 15. This CDR3 contains 17 residues. Looked up from germline, CDR1 is SGHTA and CDR2 is FQGNSA. Here the CDR3 reads CASSLLLAGVGPNEQFF. DNA for the CDR3: TGTGCCAGCAGCTTGCTCCTAGCGGGAGTAGGTCCGAACGAGCAGTTCTTC.

J is TRBJ2-7 and V is TRBV9, with TRBD1 matching 8 bases. The CDR3 length is 16 residues. V lost 2 bases to trimming and J lost 4 bases; unmatched junction nucleotides: 11. Germline V gene data show CDR1 as SGDLS and CDR2 as YYNGEE. The CDR3: CASSVAGTGSFYEQYF. CDR3 coding DNA: TGTGCCAGCAGCGTGGCCGGGACAGGATCATTTTACGAGCAGTACTTC. The whole variable domain, remainder taken from reference TRBV9 and TRBJ2-7, is DSGVTQTPKHLITATGQRVTLRCSPRSGDLSVYWYQQSLDQGLQFLIQYYNGEERAKGNILERFSAQQFPDLHSELNLSSLELGDSALYFCASSVAGTGSFYEQYFGPGTRLTVT.

The chain has TRBV5-6 and TRBJ1-5; D is uncertain. CDR1 and CDR2 from the germline V gene are SGHDT and YYEEEE. Trimming cost V 0 bases and J 7 bases, with 11 bases left between them. The CDR3 is 14 residues long. The CDR3 DNA reads as TGTGCCAGCAGCTTGGGAGGGTTTGTACAGCCCCAGCATTTT. This gives the protein CASSLGGFVQPQHF. Drawing the rest from reference TRBV5-6 and TRBJ1-5, the complete variable domain is DAGVTQSPTHLIKTRGQQVTLRCSPKSGHDTVSWYQQALGQGPQFIFQYYEEEERQRGNFPDRFSGHQFPNYSSELNVNALLLGDSALYLCASSLGGFVQPQHFGDGTRLSIL.

The chain combines TRBV7-2 with TRBJ1-1; D uncertain. The CDR3 sequence is 13 residues long. CDR1 SGHTA and CDR2 FQGNSA come from the germline V gene. The germline V and J ends were trimmed by 8 bases and 3 bases, with 13 bases remaining between them. The CDR3: CASLLEGYTEAFF. The DNA for the CDR3 is TGTGCCAGCCTACTAGAAGGATACACTGAAGCTTTCTTT.

The chain has TRBV6-6 and TRBJ2-7; D is undetermined. The CDR3 contains 11 residues. The V gene's germline CDR1 is MNHNY and CDR2 SVGAGI (reference sequence). The CDR3 sequence: CPLLAFYEQYF. Here the CDR3 DNA reads TGTCCCCTCTTAGCTTTTTACGAGCAGTACTTC.

J is TRBJ2-2 and V is TRBV4-1; 8 bases are a match to TRBD1. Germline CDR1 MGHRA, CDR2 YSYEKL. CDR3 length: 16 residues. V shed 0 bases and J 7 bases; nucleotides not matched to a gene: 7. CDR3 loop: CASSQEAGQGGGELFF. CDR3 DNA sequence: TGCGCCAGCAGCCAAGAGGCAGGACAGGGAGGCGGGGAGCTGTTTTTT.

The rearrangement links TRBV7-2 to TRBJ1-3; D gene uncertain. Germline loops: CDR1 SGHTA, CDR2 FQGNSA. Trimming took off 3 bases at V and 2 bases at J, with 11 bases between the two ends. The CDR3 totals 15 residues. The CDR3 is CASSFGEATGNTIYF. In nucleotides, the CDR3 is TGTGCCAGCAGCTTCGGGGAGGCGACTGGAAACACCATATATTTT. Full variable domain (remainder filled in from reference TRBV7-2 and TRBJ1-3): GAGVSQSPSNKVTEKGKDVELRCDPISGHTALYWYRQSLGQGLEFLIYFQGNSAPDKSGLPSDRFSAERTGGSVSTLTIQRTQQEDSAVYLCASSFGEATGNTIYFGEGSWLTVV.

In DNA, the CDR3 is TGCAGCGTTGAGGAGGGTCCTCTGGGGGCCGGGGAGCTGTTTTTT. Protein: CSVEEGPLGAGELFF. The rearrangement links TRBV29-1 to TRBJ2-2; TRBD2 is a possible D gene (6 bases). This CDR3 has 15 amino acids. Germline CDR1 SQVTM, CDR2 ANQGSEA. V was pared by 3 bases and J by 6 bases, with 17 bases between.

The rearrangement links TRBV5-5 to TRBJ2-7, with 7 bases lining up with TRBD2. J was trimmed by 4 bases and V by 0 bases; bases with no gene match: 16. CDR3 length equals 18 residues. Germline V gene sequence: CDR1 SGHKS, CDR2 YYEKEE (reference sequence). CDR3 in amino acids: CASSLARKVASGSYEQYF. The CDR3 bases are TGTGCCAGCAGCTTGGCCAGGAAGGTCGCTAGCGGATCGTACGAGCAGTACTTC.

This clone was counted a single time. The chain uses TRBV25-1 and TRBJ2-3; D gene ambiguous. This CDR3 comprises 14 residues. Germline V lookup: CDR1 MGHDK, CDR2 SYGVNS. V lost 1 base and J 3 bases, leaving 8 bases between the germline ends. CDR3 coding DNA: TGTGCCAGCAGTGAATTAAGCAGGACAGATACGCAGTATTTT. Translation: CASSELSRTDTQYF.

The chain employs TRBV15 and TRBJ1-5; 7 nucleotides line up with TRBD1. In germline, CDR1 is LNHNV, CDR2 YYDKDF (reference sequence). The V gene end was trimmed by 5 bases and the J gene end by 5 bases; junction bases not matched to a gene: 9. The CDR3 has 15 amino acids. The CDR3: CATSQKRQGHQPQHF. As DNA, the CDR3 is TGTGCCACCAGCCAGAAGAGACAGGGTCATCAGCCCCAGCATTTT.

The chain joins TRBV29-1 to TRBJ1-5; D call uncertain. CDR1 and CDR2 from the germline V gene are SQVTM and ANQGSEA. V lost 2 bases and J 7 bases, leaving 12 bases between the germline ends. The CDR3 extends over 13 amino acids. CDR3 residues: CSVETWEGQPQHF. In nucleotides, the CDR3 is TGCAGCGTTGAAACCTGGGAGGGACAGCCCCAGCATTTT.

CDR3 amino acids: CASSLDGGLNTEAFF. CDR3 nucleotide sequence: TGTGCCAGCAGCTTAGATGGTGGGCTGAACACTGAAGCTTTCTTT. The chain couples TRBV7-9 to TRBJ1-1; D is unresolved. Germline lookup yields CDR1 SEHNR and CDR2 FQNEAQ (reference sequence). V shed 1 base and J shed 0 bases, with 9 bases lying between them. The CDR3 contains 15 residues.